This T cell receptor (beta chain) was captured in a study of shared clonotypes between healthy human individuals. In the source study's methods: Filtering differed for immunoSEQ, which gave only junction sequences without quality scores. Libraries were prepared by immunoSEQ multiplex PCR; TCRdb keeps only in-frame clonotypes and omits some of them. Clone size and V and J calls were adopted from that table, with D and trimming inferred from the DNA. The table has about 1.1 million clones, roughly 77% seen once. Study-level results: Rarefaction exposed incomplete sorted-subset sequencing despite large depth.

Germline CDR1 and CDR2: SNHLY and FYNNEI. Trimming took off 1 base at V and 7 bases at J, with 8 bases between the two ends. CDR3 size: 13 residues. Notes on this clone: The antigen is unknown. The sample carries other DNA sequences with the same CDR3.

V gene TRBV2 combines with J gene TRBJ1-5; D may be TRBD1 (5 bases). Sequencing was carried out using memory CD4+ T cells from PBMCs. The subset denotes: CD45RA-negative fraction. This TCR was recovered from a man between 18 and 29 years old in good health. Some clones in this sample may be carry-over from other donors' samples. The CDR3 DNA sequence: TGTGCCAGCAGTGAAGGTGGACACCAGCCCCAGCATTTT. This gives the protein CASSEGGHQPQHF.